This TCR beta chain was identified during a study of graft-versus-host responses after intestinal transplantation (dated by TCRdb to about 2021). Broadly, across the study: Multivisceral, liver-intestinal, or isolated intestinal transplants were received by the recipients. To identify alloreactive clones, pre-transplant mixed lymphocyte reaction products were sequenced and compared with unstimulated pre-transplant donor and recipient T cells. Bulk TCR-beta CDR3 sequencing was used to track graft-versus-host and host-versus-graft alloreactive T cell clones in the graft, circulation and bone marrow after intestinal transplantation. A cohort of fewer than 25 intestinal transplant recipients, including one retransplant, was enrolled, and a few patients lacking pretransplant specimens were excluded. Rather than being sequenced by the commercial service, samples from three later patients were sequenced in-house on an Illumina MiSeq and processed with MiXCR. All recipients received anti-thymocyte globulin induction followed by maintenance tacrolimus and steroids for around three years. Donor T cell macrochimerism was defined as a peak of at least 4% donor T cells among recipient peripheral blood mononuclear cells. The study at large found these results: Early after transplant, peak levels of circulating GvH clones were found to be associated with declines in HvG clones. Conclusions were limited by the relatively low number and heterogeneity of intestinal transplant patients. GvH clones were detected in recipient bone marrow, and some appeared earlier in ileal mucosa or blood, consistent with an intestinal mucosal origin. Patients with donor T cell macrochimerism had high GvH to HvG T cell clonal ratios in their allografts.

The CDR3 contains 14 residues, cysteine and phenylalanine counted. This entry keeps only the CDR3 DNA: 42 bases, framed from base 1. In the germline V gene, CDR1 corresponds to SGHRS and CDR2 to YFSETQ. Trimming takes 4 bases off V and 1 base off J; junction bases not matched to a gene: 4. Comments on this clone: There is no known antigen for this receptor. No much larger clonotype is one base removed from it; base qualities were not supplied.

Receptor amplification or capture employed the immunoSEQ multiplex PCR assay. In most patients, genomic DNA was isolated using the Qiagen DNeasy Blood and Tissue Kit and sent frozen to Adaptive Biotechnologies for TCR sequencing. High-throughput TCR-beta CDR3 sequencing of genomic DNA from most patients was performed by Adaptive Biotechnologies. From the authors' description of their analysis: TCR sequencing data were retrieved from Adaptive's ImmunoSEQ software for 18 patients, whereas a few other patients were processed with MiXCR and VDJtools. To correct CD4 versus CD8 sorting errors, sequences present in both subsets at a frequency ratio below 5:1 were removed. Because the origin of CDR3 nucleotide sequences shared between donor and recipient could not be assigned, those sequences were removed. At least 2-fold expansion over unstimulated cells and a minimum CFSE-low frequency of 0.002% (template counts) or 0.001% (read counts) were required for clones to be classified as alloreactive. A clone was considered mappable if detected in the sequenced pre-transplant spleen, lymph node, or MLR CFSE-low populations of the donor or recipient. The cumulative frequency of alloreactive clones was calculated as a percentage of all sequences, weighted by copy number. In its TCRdb copy, this immuneACCESS table keeps in-frame sequences only and misses some clones. Where compared with another copy, unresolved V genes explain less than half of these, and the others have no known cause. That table is the source of V, J and clone size, and D and trimming were worked out from the DNA. For this sample the table gives more than 65,000 clones, of which 90% were detected only once. The top ten clones comprise about 1.3% of the sample.

In the paper's terms, the time point label means: cells obtained before transplantation from donor or recipient. CD3+CD4+ and CD3+CD8+ populations were FACS-sorted from unstimulated pre-transplant donor and recipient cells taken from spleen or lymph nodes. Here the chain combines TRBV5-1 and TRBJ1-1; TRBD1 agrees with 7 junctional bases. The TCR was taken from a human donor who received an intestinal transplant. Specimen: unstimulated CD8+ T cells sorted from spleen or lymph node cells, collected before intestinal transplant. The sequenced DNA is TGCGCCAGCAGCAGGGGGCAGACGAACACTGAAGCTTTCTTT. Its translation reads: CASSRGQTNTEAFF.